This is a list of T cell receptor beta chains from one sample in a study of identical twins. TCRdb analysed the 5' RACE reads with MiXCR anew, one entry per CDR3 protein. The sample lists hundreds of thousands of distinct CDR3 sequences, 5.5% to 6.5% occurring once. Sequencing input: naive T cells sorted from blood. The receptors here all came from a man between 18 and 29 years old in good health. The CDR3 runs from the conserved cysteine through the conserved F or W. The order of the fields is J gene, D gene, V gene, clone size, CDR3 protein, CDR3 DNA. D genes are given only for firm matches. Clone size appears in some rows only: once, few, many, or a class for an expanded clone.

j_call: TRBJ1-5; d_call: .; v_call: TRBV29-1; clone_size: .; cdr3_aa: CSVIIPSAAQHF; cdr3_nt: TGCAGCGTTATTATCCCCTCGGCGGCCCAGCATTTT
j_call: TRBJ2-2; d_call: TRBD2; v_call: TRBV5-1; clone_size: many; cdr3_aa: CASSFAGGSTGELFF; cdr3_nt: TGCGCCAGCAGCTTCGCCGGCGGGAGCACCGGGGAGCTGTTTTTT
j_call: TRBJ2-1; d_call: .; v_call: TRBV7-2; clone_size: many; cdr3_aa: CASSRFQREQFF; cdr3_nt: TGTGCCAGCAGCCGATTCCAGCGGGAGCAGTTCTTC
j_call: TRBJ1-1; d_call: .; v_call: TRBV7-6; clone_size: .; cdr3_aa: CASSLGLRNTEAFF; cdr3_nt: TGTGCCAGCAGCTTAGGTCTGAGGAACACTGAAGCTTTCTTT
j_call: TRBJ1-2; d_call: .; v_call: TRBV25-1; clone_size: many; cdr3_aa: CASIPAGGDYGYTF; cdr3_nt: TGTGCCAGCATTCCGGCGGGCGGAGACTATGGCTACACCTTC
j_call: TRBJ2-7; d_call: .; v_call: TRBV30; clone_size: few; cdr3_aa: CAWRGRAGVPYEQYF; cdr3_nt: TGTGCCTGGAGGGGCCGGGCAGGGGTTCCCTACGAGCAGTACTTC
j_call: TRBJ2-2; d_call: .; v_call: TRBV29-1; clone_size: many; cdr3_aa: CSVAARTGEVTGELFF; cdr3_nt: TGCAGCGTAGCAGCGCGGACTGGGGAGGTCACCGGGGAGCTGTTTTTT
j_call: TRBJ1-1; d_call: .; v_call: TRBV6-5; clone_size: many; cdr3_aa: CASSYLQAGTEAFF; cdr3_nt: TGTGCCAGCAGTTATCTGCAGGCAGGCACTGAAGCTTTCTTT
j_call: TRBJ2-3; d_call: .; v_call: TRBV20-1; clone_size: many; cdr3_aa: CSARVLVGADTQYF; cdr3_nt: TGCAGTGCTAGAGTTTTGGTTGGGGCCGATACGCAGTATTTT
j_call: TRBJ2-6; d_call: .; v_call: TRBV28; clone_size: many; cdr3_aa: CASSFATSRSGANVLTF; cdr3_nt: TGTGCCAGCAGTTTTGCCACCTCCCGATCTGGGGCCAACGTCCTGACTTTC
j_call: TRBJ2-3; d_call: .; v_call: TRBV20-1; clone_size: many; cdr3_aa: CSARGGQTQYF; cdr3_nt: TGCAGTGCTAGAGGGGGGCAGACGCAGTATTTT
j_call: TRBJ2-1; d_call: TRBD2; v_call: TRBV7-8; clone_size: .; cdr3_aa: CAAAGAYNEQFF; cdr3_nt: TGTGCCGCCGCGGGGGCCTACAATGAGCAGTTCTTC
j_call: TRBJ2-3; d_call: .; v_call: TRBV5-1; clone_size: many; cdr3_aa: CASRQEPSTDTQYF; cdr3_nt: TGCGCCAGCAGGCAGGAGCCAAGCACAGATACGCAGTATTTT
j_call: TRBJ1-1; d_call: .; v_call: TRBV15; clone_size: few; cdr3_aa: CATSSDLTGNTEAFF; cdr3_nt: TGTGCCACCAGCAGCGACTTGACGGGGAACACTGAAGCTTTCTTT
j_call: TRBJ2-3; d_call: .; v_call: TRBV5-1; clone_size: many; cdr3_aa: CASSLVLGDPDTQYF; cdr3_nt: TGCGCCAGCAGCTTGGTTTTGGGAGATCCAGATACGCAGTATTTT
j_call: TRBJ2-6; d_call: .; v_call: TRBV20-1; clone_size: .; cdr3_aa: CSARDATAPSSGANVLTF; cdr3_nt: TGCAGTGCTAGAGATGCCACAGCCCCGAGCTCTGGGGCCAACGTCCTGACTTTC
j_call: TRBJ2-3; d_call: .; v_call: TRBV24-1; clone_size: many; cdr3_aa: CATSDYNGPRDTQYF; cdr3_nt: TGTGCCACCAGTGATTACAACGGACCGAGGGATACGCAGTATTTT
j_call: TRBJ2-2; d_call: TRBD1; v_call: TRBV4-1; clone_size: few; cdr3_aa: CASSQRTGGVAGELFF; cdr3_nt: TGCGCCAGCAGCCAACGGACAGGGGGTGTAGCCGGGGAGCTGTTTTTT
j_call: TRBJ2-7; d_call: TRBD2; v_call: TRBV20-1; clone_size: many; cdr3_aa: CSAQRTSGRTYEQYF; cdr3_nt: TGCAGTGCTCAAAGGACTAGCGGCCGGACCTACGAGCAGTACTTC
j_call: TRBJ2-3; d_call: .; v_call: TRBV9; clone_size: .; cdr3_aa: CASSVATAGSTDTQYF; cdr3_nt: TGTGCCAGCAGCGTAGCTACCGCGGGCAGCACAGATACGCAGTATTTT
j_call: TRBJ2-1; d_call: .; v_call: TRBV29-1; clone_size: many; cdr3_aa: CSVDEVASLNYNEQFF; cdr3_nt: TGCAGCGTTGACGAGGTTGCCAGCTTAAATTACAATGAGCAGTTCTTC
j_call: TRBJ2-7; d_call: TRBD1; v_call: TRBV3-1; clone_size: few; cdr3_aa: CASSPDRWGYEQYF; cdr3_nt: TGTGCCAGCAGCCCGGACAGGTGGGGCTACGAGCAGTACTTC
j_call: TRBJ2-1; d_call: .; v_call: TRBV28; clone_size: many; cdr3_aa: CASSFRSSEFF; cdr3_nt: TGTGCCAGCAGTTTTCGGAGCAGCGAGTTCTTC
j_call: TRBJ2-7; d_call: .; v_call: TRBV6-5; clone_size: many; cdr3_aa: CASSYSGSVIEQYF; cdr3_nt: TGTGCCAGCAGTTACTCTGGCTCGGTTATCGAGCAGTACTTC
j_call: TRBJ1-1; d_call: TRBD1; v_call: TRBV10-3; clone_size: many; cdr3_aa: CAISDLDRGAEAFF; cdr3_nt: TGTGCCATCAGTGATCTCGACAGGGGGGCTGAAGCTTTCTTT
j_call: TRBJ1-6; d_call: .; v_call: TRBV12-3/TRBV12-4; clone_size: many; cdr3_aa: CASSLRANSPLHF; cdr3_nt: TGTGCCAGCAGTTTACGGGCAAATTCACCCCTCCACTTT